This T cell receptor beta chain was retrieved from a study of cytomegalovirus exposure and HLA in healthy donors. About this clone: Its antigen is unknown.

PCR employed 60 Vbeta and 13 Jbeta primers. Assay: immunoSEQ multiplex PCR; the TCRdb copy retains only in-frame clones and omits some. The sample comprises about 170,000 clones, about 79% of which are singletons, and about 0.69% rests with the top ten. Overall study findings and caveats: Earlier analysis yielded a pattern in which most TCR beta V segments were productive about 90% or about 30% of the time.

Specimen: PBMCs. The sequence derives from a female donor in good health and CMV-seronegative.

The CDR3 DNA sequence: TGTGCCAGCAGTTATCTCCGAGTCCCCTACGAGCAGTACTTC. Its translation is CASSYLRVPYEQYF. The chain couples TRBV6-6 to TRBJ2-7; D is unresolved. Between the trimmed V and J ends, which lost 3 bases and 2 bases, there was a span of 11 bases. Germline lookup yields CDR1 MNHNY and CDR2 SVGAGI (reference sequence). This CDR3 spans 14 amino acids.